This section outlines one TCR beta chain sequence together with its context. This record belongs to a study of T cells expressing NK-cell markers. Overall study: Sorted CD3+CD56+NKG2C+, CD3+CD56+NKG2C- and CD3+CD56-NKG2C+ T cells supplied TCR beta repertoires.

TCRdb reanalyzed the 5' RACE reads, giving one entry per CDR3 protein sequence and no DNA. The listing records over 350,000 distinct CDR3 sequences. CDR1 is SQVTM, CDR2 ANQGSEA, per germline. The CDR3 loop spans 12 amino acids. Material: blood T cells: a sorted CD56 or NKG2C T cell subset, CD4+ or CD8+ T cells, or bulk PBMC T cells (not recorded which). The receptor was isolated from a woman aged 50 to 60 in good health. V usage is TRBV29-1 and J usage is TRBJ2-2; as DNA is missing, the TRBD1 call by TCRdb cannot be tested. The CDR3 protein is CSGLRGAGELFF.